This passage covers 16 T cell receptor beta chains from one sample sequenced in a study of regulatory T cells in long-lasting Graves disease. Time point indicated: newly diagnosed GD, antithyroid drugs for less than 3 months. RNA from PBMCs was the source of the TCR library. According to the study, TCR beta libraries were built with iRepertoire HTBI primers and CDR3-region Arm-PCR. MiXCR, run by TCRdb on the multiplex PCR reads, gives a single entry per CDR3 protein. This table has 500,000 or so distinct CDR3 sequences, about 15% appearing once. This sample also appeared in a second study, on T cells in Graves' hyperthyroidism and ophthalmopathy.

The sequenced sample was peripheral blood mononuclear cells (PBMCs), obtained at new diagnosis, from a patient treated with antithyroid drugs. All receptors come from a woman between 45 and 60 years old with Graves disease.

A few counts support this clonotype. The chain employs TRBV6-2 or TRBV6-3 and TRBJ1-5; D remains unclear. There are 15 residues in the CDR3. The germline CDR1 and CDR2 sequences are MNHEY and SVGEGT. V lost 6 bases and J 0 bases, leaving 12 bases between the germline ends. The CDR3 sequence: CASRSLQSSNQPQHF. In nucleotides, the CDR3 is TGTGCCAGCAGGTCACTCCAATCTAGCAATCAGCCCCAGCATTTT.

This clonotype was counted between two and nine times. The rearrangement joins TRBV18 to TRBJ2-3, with 10 bases that match TRBD2. The germline gives CDR1 KGHSH, CDR2 LQKENI. The CDR3 runs to 17 residues. Trimming took 2 bases from V and 4 from J; bases not matched to a gene: 9. CDR3 in amino acids: CASSPGSLAGAPDTQYF. CDR3 DNA sequence: TGTGCCAGCTCACCAGGCTCTCTAGCGGGAGCTCCAGATACGCAGTATTTT. The full variable domain, with the rest looked up from reference TRBV18 and TRBJ2-3, is NAGVMQNPRHLVRRRGQEARLRCSPMKGHSHVYWYRQLPEEGLKFMVYLQKENIIDESGMPKERFSAEFPKEGPSILRIQQVVRGDSAAYFCASSPGSLAGAPDTQYFGPGTRLTVL.

In its sample, this clonotype was seen many times. This chain uses TRBV30 with TRBJ1-1, with D perhaps matching TRBD1 (6 bases). Germline CDR1 and CDR2: GTSNPN and SVGIG (reference sequence). The CDR3 runs 13 residues. Deletions cut 4 bases from V and 4 bases from J, with 13 bases between. The CDR3 region has the DNA TGTGCCTGGAATCTCGGAGGGGGCACTGAAGCTTTCTTT. Translated: CAWNLGGGTEAFF.

This clonotype was detected once. A junction boundary mismatches the germline segment, possibly from a read error. The rearrangement joins TRBV10-3 to TRBJ2-1; TRBD2 agrees at 12 bases. The CDR3 is 15 amino acids. The V gene's germline CDR1 is ENHRY and CDR2 SYGVKD. The DNA for the CDR3 is TGTGCCATCAGTGAGCCGACTAGCGGGAGTTATGAGCAGCTCTTC. Amino acid sequence: CAISEPTSGSYEQLF.

The sample holds many counts of this clonotype. The chain has TRBV7-8 and TRBJ1-1, with D unresolved. This CDR3 spans 15 amino acids. V lost 5 bases, J lost 4 bases, and 17 bases lay in between. Germline CDR1 SGHVS, CDR2 FQNEAQ. The CDR3 spells CASSPSDGRPTEAFF. The CDR3, as DNA: TGTGCCAGCAGCCCCTCGGACGGACGACCCACTGAAGCTTTCTTT.

The chain has TRBV10-1 and TRBJ2-3, with D perhaps given as TRBD1 or TRBD2 (6 bases each). The V end lost 3 bases, the J end lost 4 bases, and 17 bases lay between the germline ends. The CDR3 has 16 residues. Germline-derived CDR1 and CDR2 are WNHNN and SYGVQD (reference sequence). The CDR3 DNA is TGCGCCAGCAGTGACCCCGCCGGGGGCAGTCCAGATACGCAGTATTTT. Protein sequence: CASSDPAGGSPDTQYF.

This clonotype was counted at least ten times. The chain employs TRBV6-6 and TRBJ2-7; possibly TRBD1 for D (5 bases). CDR3 length: 15 residues. Germline values: CDR1 MNHNY, CDR2 SVGAGI (reference sequence). V was clipped by 0 bases and J by 7 bases, with 16 bases between them. CDR3 protein: CASSYSQGISQEQYF. The CDR3 region has the DNA TGTGCCAGCAGTTACTCGCAGGGCATCAGTCAAGAGCAGTACTTC.

This clonotype was counted between two and nine times. The CDR3 region is CASSRTSGSDNEQFF. CDR3 DNA sequence: TGTGCCAGTAGCCGTACTAGCGGGAGTGACAATGAGCAGTTCTTC. This chain links TRBV19 with TRBJ2-1; 11 positions agree with TRBD2. CDR1 is LNHDA and CDR2 is SQIVND in the germline V gene (reference sequence). The V and J ends lost 6 bases and 5 bases, in that order; junction bases with no gene match: 6. The CDR3 has 15 amino acids.

This clonotype has a count of ten or more. The chain uses TRBV5-6 and TRBJ1-1; TRBD1 is a possible D gene (5 bases). V was shortened by 4 bases and J by 10 bases, with 17 bases between the two germline ends. The germline V gene has CDR1 SGHDT and CDR2 YYEEEE. There are 13 residues in the CDR3. The CDR3 DNA sequence: TGTGCCAGCAGCGGGGGTAGTTGGGACCGAGCTTTCTTT. Translating it yields CASSGGSWDRAFF.

This clonotype was seen only a few times. This chain uses TRBV5-1 with TRBJ2-3; possible D gene TRBD2, 6 bases. V lost 0 bases and J 6 bases, leaving 11 bases between the germline ends. The CDR3 is made up of 14 amino acids. Germline V CDR1 and CDR2: SGHRS, YFSETQ. CDR3 region: CASSLVGEADTQYF. The DNA for the CDR3 is TGCGCCAGCAGCTTGGTTGGGGAGGCCGATACGCAGTATTTT.

This clonotype came up a few times. This rearrangement joins TRBV7-7 to TRBJ2-5, with D maybe TRBD1 (6 bases). The CDR3 contains 15 residues. Trimming left V 2 bases short and J 4 bases short, with 14 bases between. Germline assignment: CDR1 SSHAT and CDR2 FNYEAQ (reference sequence). The CDR3: CASSLTRDRSETQYF. The CDR3 DNA sequence: TGTGCCAGCAGCTTAACCCGCGACAGGTCAGAGACCCAGTACTTC.

This clonotype was recorded at least ten times. This rearrangement joins TRBV30 to TRBJ1-5, with 11 bases that match TRBD1. The CDR3 is 14 amino acids. Germline values: CDR1 GTSNPN, CDR2 SVGIG (reference sequence). V lost 3 bases, J lost 6 bases, and 4 bases stayed unmatched. The CDR3 nucleotides read TGTGCCTGGAGCGACGGACAGGGGGCTCAGCCCCAGCATTTT. Residues: CAWSDGQGAQPQHF.

The V and J genes are TRBV2 and TRBJ1-2, with 9 positions matching TRBD1. The germline gives CDR1 SNHLY, CDR2 FYNNEI. The J segment lost 8 bases and the V segment lost 6 bases, leaving 10 bases of the junction unmatched. The CDR3 contains 14 residues. Here the CDR3 reads CASRQQGARWGYTF. CDR3 in DNA: TGTGCCAGCAGGCAACAGGGGGCGCGATGGGGCTACACCTTC.

This clonotype showed up many times. The rearrangement links TRBV28 to TRBJ2-1, with 7 bases matching TRBD2. CDR1 MDHEN and CDR2 SYDVKM come from the germline V gene. V was pared by 2 bases and J by 7 bases, with 8 bases of the junction left unmatched. There are 15 residues in the CDR3. CDR3: CASSLGGDGVNEQFF. Written as DNA, the CDR3 is TGTGCCAGCAGTTTAGGGGGGGACGGTGTTAATGAGCAGTTCTTC. The full variable domain, completed using reference TRBV28 and TRBJ2-1, is DVKVTQSSRYLVKRTGEKVFLECVQDMDHENMFWYRQDPGLGLRLIYFSYDVKMKEKGDIPEGYSVSREKKERFSLILESASTNQTSMYLCASSLGGDGVNEQFFGPGTRLTVL.

In this sample, this clonotype turned up many times. This chain connects TRBV9 to TRBJ2-7, with a tentative D call TRBD1 (6 bases). Germline V gives CDR1 SGDLS, CDR2 YYNGEE. Trimming shortened V by 0 bases and J by 4 bases, and 14 bases separated the two germline ends. This CDR3 contains 15 residues. CDR3 DNA sequence: TGTGCCAGCAGCGTAGCAACAGGGAGTGGGTACGAGCAGTACTTC. This encodes CASSVATGSGYEQYF.

The sample holds many counts of this clonotype. The CDR3 DNA follows: TGCGCCAGCAGAGCCGGGACTAGCGGGAGCTCCGAGACCCAGTACTTC. It yields the protein CASRAGTSGSSETQYF. The V gene is TRBV10-2, the J gene TRBJ2-5; 14 nucleotides match TRBD2. Germline CDR1 is WSHSY and CDR2 is SAAADI. V gave up 6 bases and J gave up 5 bases; unmatched junction bases: 8. This CDR3 has 16 amino acids.